The entry below gives a single T cell receptor (beta chain) sequence along with its context. The entry originates in a study of cytomegalovirus exposure and HLA in healthy donors. The PCR ran on 60 Vbeta and 13 Jbeta primers. Assay: immunoSEQ multiplex PCR; the TCRdb copy retains only in-frame clones and omits some. The data hold some 90,000 clones, with nearly 80% observed a single time. The V gene end was trimmed by 6 bases and the J gene end by 5 bases; junction bases not matched to a gene: 7. Germline CDR1 PRHDT, CDR2 FYEKMQ (reference sequence). This CDR3 spans 14 amino acids. Input material: PBMCs. This chain uses TRBV13 with TRBJ2-3, with 8 bases fitting TRBD1. The origin of this receptor is a woman in her forties or fifties in good health and CMV-seropositive. In DNA form, the CDR3 reads TGTGCCAGCAGGTCAGGGGGCGCAGGAGATACGCAGTATTTT. Its translation is CASRSGGAGDTQYF.